This T cell receptor (beta chain) stems from a study of blood T cell repertoires in COVID-19. Libraries were prepared by immunoSEQ multiplex PCR; TCRdb keeps only in-frame clonotypes and omits some of them. The sample has more than 250,000 clones, around 85% seen once. The CDR3 extends over 14 amino acids. CDR1 and CDR2 (germline): ENHRY, SYGVKD. V gave up 10 bases and J gave up 5 bases; unmatched junction bases: 4. The sequence was obtained from a woman between 25 and 40 years old who had recovered from COVID-19. This sequence joins TRBV10-3 and TRBJ2-2; 13 nucleotides align to TRBD2. Input material: peripheral blood. CDR3 region: CATMTSGGTGELFF. The CDR3 nucleotides are TGTGCCACAATGACTAGCGGGGGGACCGGGGAGCTGTTTTTT.